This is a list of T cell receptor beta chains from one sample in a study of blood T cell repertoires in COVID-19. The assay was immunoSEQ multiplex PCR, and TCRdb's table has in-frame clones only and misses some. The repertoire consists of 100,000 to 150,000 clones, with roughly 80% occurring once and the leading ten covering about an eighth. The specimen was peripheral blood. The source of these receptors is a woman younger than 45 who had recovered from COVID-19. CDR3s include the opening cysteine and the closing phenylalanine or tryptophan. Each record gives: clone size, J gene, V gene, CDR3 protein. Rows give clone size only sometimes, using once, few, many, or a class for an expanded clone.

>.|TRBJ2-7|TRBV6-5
CASSPGQGAYEQYF
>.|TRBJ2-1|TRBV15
CATSRSDRTSDNEQFF
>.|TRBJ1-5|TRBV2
CASSERFIAKPQHF
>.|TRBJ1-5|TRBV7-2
CASSSAGSGQPQHF
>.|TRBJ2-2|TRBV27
CASSAGANTGELFF
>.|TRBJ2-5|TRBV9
CASSKTPGLESETQYF
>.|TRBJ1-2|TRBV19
CASSIVAGTGTYGYTF
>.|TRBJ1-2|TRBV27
CASSLSREANYGYTF
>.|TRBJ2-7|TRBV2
CASSESGGPYEQYF
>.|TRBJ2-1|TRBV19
CASSAIVDEQFF
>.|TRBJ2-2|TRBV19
CASSIRSGGELFF
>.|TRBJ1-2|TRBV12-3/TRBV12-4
CASSPAQGYGYTF
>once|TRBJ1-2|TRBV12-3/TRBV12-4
CASSFNGYTF
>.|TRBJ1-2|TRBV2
CASSEGQGFYGYTF
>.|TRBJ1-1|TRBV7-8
CASSLGVRRGVGTEAFF
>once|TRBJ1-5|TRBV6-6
CASSYWTEDSNQPQHF
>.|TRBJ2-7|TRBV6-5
CASSRRGDTYEQYF
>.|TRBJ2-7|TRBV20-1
CSASAPGTYSYEQYF
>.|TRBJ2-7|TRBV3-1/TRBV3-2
CASSLTGSSYEQYF
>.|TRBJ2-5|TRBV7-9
CASSLAGAGKETQYF
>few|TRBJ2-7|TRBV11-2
CASSLQLAGPYEQYF
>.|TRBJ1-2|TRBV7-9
CASSYSGTGNNYGYTF
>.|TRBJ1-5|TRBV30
CAWDRGNNQPQHF
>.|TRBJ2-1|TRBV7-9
CASSLTSYNEQFF
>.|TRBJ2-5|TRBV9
CASSSILTSGQETQYF
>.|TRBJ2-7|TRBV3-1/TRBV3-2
CASSQILAGMSSYEQYF
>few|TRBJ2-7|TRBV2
CASKSSYEQYF
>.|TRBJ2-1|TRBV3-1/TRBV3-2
CASSQPGLAGFYEQFF